This T cell receptor beta chain was obtained from a study of control samples from healthy donors and cancer patients. Germline values: CDR1 SEHNR, CDR2 FQNEAQ (reference sequence). V was cut by 5 bases and J by 1 base, with 9 bases left in between. This CDR3 spans 14 amino acids. TCRdb's table, derived via immunoSEQ multiplex PCR, lists solely in-frame clones and lacks some. The table lists 79,000 or so clones, roughly 89% of them singletons. This chain connects TRBV7-9 to TRBJ1-5; tentative D call: TRBD1 (5 bases). This sequence originates from a woman in her 50s with colorectal cancer. Input material: PBMCs. The CDR3 reads CASSRGGSNQPQHF. In DNA form, the CDR3 reads TGTGCCAGCAGCCGCGGGGGGAGCAATCAGCCCCAGCATTTT. Full variable domain (remainder filled in from reference TRBV7-9 and TRBJ1-5): DTGVSQNPRHKITKRGQNVTFRCDPISEHNRLYWYRQTLGQGPEFLTYFQNEAQLEKSRLLSDRFSAERPKGSFSTLEIQRTEQGDSAMYLCASSRGGSNQPQHFGDGTRLSIL.